This record looks at one T cell receptor (beta chain) sequence and its context. This specimen belongs to a study of cytotoxic CD8 clonotypes in ibrutinib-treated CLL. Profiled with immunoSEQ multiplex PCR; TCRdb holds only in-frame clones, not every one. The table lists approximately 90,000 clones, 75% to 80% of them singletons, with around 23% in the top ten. Cryopreserved PBMCs yielded about 2 micrograms of genomic DNA for TCR beta libraries. Germline-derived CDR1 and CDR2 are MDHEN and SYDVKM. The CDR3 runs to 15 residues. With 9 bases removed from V and 3 bases from J, the gap between germline ends came to 20 bases.

Sample: PBMCs, taken after 24 months of ibrutinib treatment. This chain connects TRBV28 to TRBJ1-1; D is uncertain. The TCR comes from a human donor with chronic lymphocytic leukemia. The DNA of the CDR3 is TGTGCCAGTTCGCCTACCGGTAGGGTTGACACTGAAGCTTTCTTT. It translates to CASSPTGRVDTEAFF.